This TCR beta chain was sequenced during a study of blood T cells in healthy people across ages. Study conclusions and caveats: TCR beta diversity, measured per million T cells, fell in a roughly linear way with age. Strong correlation linked observed beta diversity and percent naive T cells. Unsorted PBMCs ruled out conclusive naive versus antigen-experienced comparison. Expanded clonotype shifts may have been confounded, as the donors had an unknown CMV status.

It was with a sample-barcoded 5' primer and a J-beta primer mix that a second PCR of about 6 to 11 cycles was run. TCRdb processed the 5' RACE reads anew with MiXCR; each CDR3 protein has one entry. The repertoire has about 280,000 distinct CDR3 sequences, 25% to 30% of them found once; the top ten carry approximately 30%. CDR1 is MDHEN, CDR2 SYDVKM, per germline. V lost 7 bases and J lost 5; bases outside the gene matches: 12. This CDR3 spans 16 amino acids. About this clonotype itself: Antigen: not known.

The V and J genes are TRBV28 and TRBJ2-2; 8 nucleotides line up with TRBD1. The TCR originated in a woman in her seventies in good health. Sequenced input: blood. CDR3 DNA sequence: TGTGCCAGCAACTGGGGCAGGGGGCATGGGACCGGGGAGCTGTTTTTT. Translating it yields CASNWGRGHGTGELFF.